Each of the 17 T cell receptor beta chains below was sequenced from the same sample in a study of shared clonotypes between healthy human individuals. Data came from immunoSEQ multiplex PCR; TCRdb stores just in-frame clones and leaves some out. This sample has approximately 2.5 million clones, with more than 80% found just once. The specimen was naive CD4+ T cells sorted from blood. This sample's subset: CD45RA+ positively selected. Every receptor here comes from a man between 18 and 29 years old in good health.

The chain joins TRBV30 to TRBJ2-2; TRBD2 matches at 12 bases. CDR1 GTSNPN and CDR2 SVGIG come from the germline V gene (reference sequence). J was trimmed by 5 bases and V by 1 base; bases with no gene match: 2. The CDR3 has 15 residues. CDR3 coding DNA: TGTGCCTGGAGTGGACTAGCGGGGGTTACCGGGGAGCTGTTTTTT. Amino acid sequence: CAWSGLAGVTGELFF.

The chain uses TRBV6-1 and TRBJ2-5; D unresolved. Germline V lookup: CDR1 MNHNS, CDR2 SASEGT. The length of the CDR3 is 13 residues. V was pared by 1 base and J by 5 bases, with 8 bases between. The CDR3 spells CASSEVRVETQYF. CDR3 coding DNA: TGTGCCAGCAGTGAAGTTAGGGTTGAGACCCAGTACTTC.

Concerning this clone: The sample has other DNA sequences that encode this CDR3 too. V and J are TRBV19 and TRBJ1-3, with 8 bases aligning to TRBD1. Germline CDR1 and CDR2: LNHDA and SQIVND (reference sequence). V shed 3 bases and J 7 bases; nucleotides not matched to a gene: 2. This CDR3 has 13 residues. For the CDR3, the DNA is TGTGCCAGTAGTATTGCAGGGGGCAACACCATATATTTT. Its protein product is CASSIAGGNTIYF. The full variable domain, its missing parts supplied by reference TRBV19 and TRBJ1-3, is DGGITQSPKYLFRKEGQNVTLSCEQNLNHDAMYWYRQDPGQGLRLIYYSQIVNDFQKGDIAEGYSVSREKKESFPLTVTSAQKNPTAFYLCASSIAGGNTIYFGEGSWLTVV.

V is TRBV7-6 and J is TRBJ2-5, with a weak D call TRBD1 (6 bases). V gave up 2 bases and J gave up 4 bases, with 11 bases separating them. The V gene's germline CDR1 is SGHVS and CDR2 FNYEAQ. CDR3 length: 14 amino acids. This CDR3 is CASSLIGGSETQYF. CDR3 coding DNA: TGTGCCAGCAGCTTAATTGGGGGCTCAGAGACCCAGTACTTC.

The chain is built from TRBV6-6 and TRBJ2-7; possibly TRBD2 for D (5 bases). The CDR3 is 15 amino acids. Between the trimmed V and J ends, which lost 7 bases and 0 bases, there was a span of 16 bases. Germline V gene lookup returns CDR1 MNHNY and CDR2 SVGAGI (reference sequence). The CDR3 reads CASIPGGSSSYEQYF. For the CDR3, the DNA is TGTGCCAGCATCCCCGGAGGCTCTAGCTCCTACGAGCAGTACTTC.

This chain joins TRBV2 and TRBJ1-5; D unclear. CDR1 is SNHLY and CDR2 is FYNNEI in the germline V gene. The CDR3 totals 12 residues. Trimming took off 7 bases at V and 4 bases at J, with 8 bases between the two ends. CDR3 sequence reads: CASKQTNQPQHF. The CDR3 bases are TGTGCCAGCAAACAGACAAATCAGCCCCAGCATTTT. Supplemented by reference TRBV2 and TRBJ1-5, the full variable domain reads EPEVTQTPSHQVTQMGQEVILRCVPISNHLYFYWYRQILGQKVEFLVSFYNNEISEKSEIFDDQFSVERPDGSNFTLKIRSTKLEDSAMYFCASKQTNQPQHFGDGTRLSIL.

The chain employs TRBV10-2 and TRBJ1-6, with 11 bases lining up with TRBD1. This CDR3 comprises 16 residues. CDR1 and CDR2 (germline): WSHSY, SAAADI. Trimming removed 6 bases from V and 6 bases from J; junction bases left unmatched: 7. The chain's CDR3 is CASRSSGTGGNSPLHF. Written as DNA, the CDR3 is TGCGCCAGCAGATCCTCCGGGACAGGGGGTAATTCACCCCTCCACTTT.

The chain's CDR3 is CASSLPPKTGISGANVLTF. DNA for the CDR3: TGTGCCAGCAGCTTACCTCCCAAGACAGGAATCTCTGGGGCCAACGTCCTGACTTTC. The V call is TRBV7-2, the J call TRBJ2-6, with D perhaps TRBD1 (6 bases). V lost 2 bases and J lost 0, with 17 bases in between. The CDR3 sequence is 19 residues long. Germline values: CDR1 SGHTA, CDR2 FQGNSA.

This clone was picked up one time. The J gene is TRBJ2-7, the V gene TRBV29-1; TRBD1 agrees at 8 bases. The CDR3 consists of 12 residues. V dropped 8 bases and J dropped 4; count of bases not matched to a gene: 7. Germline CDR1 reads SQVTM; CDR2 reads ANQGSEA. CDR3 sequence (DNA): TGCAGCCCAGGGGGCGGAATATACGAGCAGTACTTC. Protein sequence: CSPGGGIYEQYF.

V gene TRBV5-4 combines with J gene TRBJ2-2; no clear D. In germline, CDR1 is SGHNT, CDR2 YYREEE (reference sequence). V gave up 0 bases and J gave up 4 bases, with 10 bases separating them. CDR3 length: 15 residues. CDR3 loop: CASSLGRTVTGELFF. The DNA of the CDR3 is TGTGCCAGCAGCTTGGGTCGAACGGTCACCGGGGAGCTGTTTTTT.

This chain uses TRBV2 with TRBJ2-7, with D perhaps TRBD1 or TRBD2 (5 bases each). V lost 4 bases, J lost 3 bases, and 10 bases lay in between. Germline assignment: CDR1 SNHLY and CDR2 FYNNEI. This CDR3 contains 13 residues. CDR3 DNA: TGTGCCAGCAGTGGGGGACGGAACTACGAGCAGTACTTC. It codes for CASSGGRNYEQYF.

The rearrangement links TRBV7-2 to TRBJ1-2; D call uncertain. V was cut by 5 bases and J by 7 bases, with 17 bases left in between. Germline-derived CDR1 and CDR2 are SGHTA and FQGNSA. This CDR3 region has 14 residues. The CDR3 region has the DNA TGTGCCAGCAGCCTCCGGTCACCTCAGAGTGGCTACACCTTC. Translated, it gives CASSLRSPQSGYTF. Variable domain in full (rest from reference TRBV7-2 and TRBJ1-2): GAGVSQSPSNKVTEKGKDVELRCDPISGHTALYWYRQSLGQGLEFLIYFQGNSAPDKSGLPSDRFSAERTGGSVSTLTIQRTQQEDSAVYLCASSLRSPQSGYTFGSGTRLTVV.

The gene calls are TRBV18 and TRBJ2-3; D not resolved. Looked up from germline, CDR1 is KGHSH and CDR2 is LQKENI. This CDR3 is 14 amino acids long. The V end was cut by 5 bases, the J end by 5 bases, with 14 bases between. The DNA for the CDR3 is TGTGCCAGCTCATCAAGCCAGGTCGGAGATACGCAGTATTTT. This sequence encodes CASSSSQVGDTQYF. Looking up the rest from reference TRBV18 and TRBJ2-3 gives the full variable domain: NAGVMQNPRHLVRRRGQEARLRCSPMKGHSHVYWYRQLPEEGLKFMVYLQKENIIDESGMPKERFSAEFPKEGPSILRIQQVVRGDSAAYFCASSSSQVGDTQYFGPGTRLTVL.

The CDR3 loop reads CASSQNSGVNTDTQYF. Here the CDR3 DNA reads TGCGCCAGCAGCCAAAATAGCGGGGTGAACACAGATACGCAGTATTTT. The rearrangement joins TRBV4-1 to TRBJ2-3; 8 positions agree with TRBD2. CDR1 MGHRA and CDR2 YSYEKL come from the germline V gene. The CDR3 is 16 residues long. Trimming cost V 2 bases and J 2 bases; bases outside gene matches: 6.

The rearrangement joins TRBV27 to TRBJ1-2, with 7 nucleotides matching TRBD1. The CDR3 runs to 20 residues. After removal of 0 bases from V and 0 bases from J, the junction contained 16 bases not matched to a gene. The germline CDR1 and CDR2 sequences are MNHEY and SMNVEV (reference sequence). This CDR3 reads CASSLSVFPGQKSSNYGYTF. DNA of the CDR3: TGTGCCAGCAGTTTATCCGTCTTTCCGGGACAGAAATCTTCTAACTATGGCTACACCTTC.

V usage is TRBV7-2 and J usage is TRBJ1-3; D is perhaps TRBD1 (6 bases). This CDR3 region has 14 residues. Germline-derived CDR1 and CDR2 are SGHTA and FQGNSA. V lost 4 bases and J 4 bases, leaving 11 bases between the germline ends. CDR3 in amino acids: CASSSGAPGNTIYF. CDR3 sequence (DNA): TGTGCCAGCAGCTCAGGGGCGCCAGGAAACACCATATATTTT.

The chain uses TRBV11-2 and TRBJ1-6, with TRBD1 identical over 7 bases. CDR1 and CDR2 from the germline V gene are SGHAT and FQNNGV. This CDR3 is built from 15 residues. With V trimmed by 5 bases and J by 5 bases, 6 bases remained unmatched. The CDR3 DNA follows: TGTGCCAGCAGCCCCGACAGGGTGAATAATTCACCCCTCCACTTT. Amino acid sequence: CASSPDRVNNSPLHF. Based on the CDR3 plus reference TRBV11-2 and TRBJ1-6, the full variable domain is EAGVAQSPRYKIIEKRQSVAFWCNPISGHATLYWYQQILGQGPKLLIQFQNNGVVDDSQLPKDRFSAERLKGVDSTLKIQPAKLEDSAVYLCASSPDRVNNSPLHFGNGTRLTVT.